Detailed here is one TCR beta chain. The data derive from a study of blood T cell repertoires in COVID-19. At the level of the study: There were acute and convalescent COVID-19 samples, and they came from the United States, Italy and Spain. Sample material is recorded as cDNA or gDNA derived from T cells, B-cell-depleted T cells, or PBMCs.

Germline assignment: CDR1 SGHVS and CDR2 FNYEAQ. This CDR3 has 16 residues. V trimming: 3 bases; J trimming: 8 bases; junction bases outside the gene matches: 9. The data were produced by immunoSEQ multiplex PCR, yet TCRdb's version contains in-frame clones alone and is incomplete. The sample has 99,000 or so clones, around 84% seen once; the top ten hold approximately 12%. Sequencing input: peripheral blood. The rearrangement joins TRBV7-6 to TRBJ2-2, with TRBD1 matching over 10 bases. The sequence was collected from a woman aged 55-70 years in a cohort sampled during active or convalescent COVID-19. In nucleotides, the CDR3 is TGTGCCAGCAGCTTCTCTAGACAGGGGGCACGGGGGGAGCTGTTTTTT. Residues: CASSFSRQGARGELFF.